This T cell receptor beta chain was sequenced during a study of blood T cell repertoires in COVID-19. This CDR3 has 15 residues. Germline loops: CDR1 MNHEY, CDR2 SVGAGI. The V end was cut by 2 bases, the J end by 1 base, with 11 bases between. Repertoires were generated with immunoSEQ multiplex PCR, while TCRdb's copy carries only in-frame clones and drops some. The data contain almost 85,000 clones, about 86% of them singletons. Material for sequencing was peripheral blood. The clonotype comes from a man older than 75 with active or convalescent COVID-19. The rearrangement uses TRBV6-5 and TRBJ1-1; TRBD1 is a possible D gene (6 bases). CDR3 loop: CASSYPGTPNTEAFF. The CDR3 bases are TGTGCCAGCAGTTACCCTGGGACACCGAACACTGAAGCTTTCTTT.